This T cell receptor (beta chain) was found in a study of CD8+CD57+ T cells in acquired aplastic anemia. Study as a whole: DNA per sorted CD4+ or CD8+ sample ranged roughly 0.19 to 30 ug, averaging around 3.1 ug.

Genomic DNA served as template for TCR beta VDJ and CDR3 profiling. TCRdb re-called the reads with MiXCR, one entry per CDR3 protein. This sample has around 51,000 distinct CDR3 sequences, with approximately 78% found just once. V gave up 0 bases and J gave up 4 bases, with 19 bases separating them. CDR3 size: 17 residues. Germline V gene sequence: CDR1 SGHRS, CDR2 YFSETQ. This clonotype was obtained from a human donor in good health, serving as a control. This chain joins TRBV5-1 and TRBJ1-1; possible D gene TRBD1, 6 bases. The sample was sorted CD4+, CD8+, or CD8+CD57+ T cells (not recorded which) from PBMCs. Here the CDR3 reads CASSLGSRGPAGTEAFF. The CDR3, as DNA: TGCGCCAGCAGCTTGGGTTCCAGGGGTCCGGCAGGCACTGAAGCTTTCTTT.